This is a list of T cell receptor beta chains from one sample in a study of cytomegalovirus exposure and HLA in healthy donors. Profiled with immunoSEQ multiplex PCR; TCRdb holds only in-frame clones, not every one. The repertoire holds around 160,000 clones, with about 80% as singletons. The sample was PBMCs. The receptors were sampled from a man aged 45-65 years in good health and CMV-seropositive. CDR3s include the opening cysteine and the closing phenylalanine or tryptophan. The order of the fields is D gene, J gene, CDR3 length, V gene, CDR3 protein. The D gene is left open where the match is weak.

>NA|TRBJ1-2|15|TRBV5-5
CASSLVLGHTYGYTF
>NA|TRBJ1-5|14|TRBV27
CASSRGMGNQPQHF
>TRBD1|TRBJ1-3|16|TRBV7-9
CASSLGTGGTGNTIYF
>NA|TRBJ1-4|16|TRBV7-6
CASSLERAVTNEKLFF
>NA|TRBJ2-5|11|TRBV9
CASSVLETQYF
>NA|TRBJ2-1|15|TRBV6-5
CASSRQAWDLDEQFF
>NA|TRBJ2-3|15|TRBV9
CASSVRLAVTDTQYF
>TRBD1|TRBJ1-1|16|TRBV28
CASSLGTGGVDTEAFF
>TRBD1|TRBJ1-6|13|TRBV7-9
CASSWDSPSPLHF
>NA|TRBJ1-5|13|TRBV6-1
CASSEVSVQPQHF
>TRBD1|TRBJ1-5|17|TRBV7-2
CASSLDSGQTFLKTQHF
>TRBD1|TRBJ2-7|15|TRBV4-1
CASSVRDSTSYEQYF
>TRBD1|TRBJ1-6|18|TRBV14
CASSQVAGDSSYNSPLHF
>NA|TRBJ2-1|12|TRBV6-5
CASRGDYNEQFF
>TRBD1|TRBJ2-1|15|TRBV11-3
CASSLDSGQGNEQFF
>NA|TRBJ1-1|15|TRBV9
CASSAAGGYNTEAFF
>TRBD1|TRBJ1-2|16|TRBV4-1
CASSRGTGGQNYGYTF
>TRBD1|TRBJ1-3|17|TRBV4-1
CASSRDPGTGVGNTIYF
>TRBD1|TRBJ1-6|14|TRBV2
CASTRGQFQSPLHF
>NA|TRBJ2-5|15|TRBV5-1
CASSLAFIEQETQYF
>NA|TRBJ1-1|14|TRBV6-6
CASSYFGEGTEAFF
>NA|TRBJ2-7|16|TRBV5-1
CASSLEPSGQQYEQYF
>NA|TRBJ2-7|18|TRBV7-2
CASSFGGGVTFSVYEQYF
>NA|TRBJ1-6|14|TRBV6-5
CASSAWRANSPLHF
>NA|TRBJ1-2|13|TRBV27
CASSQLPGIGYTF
>NA|TRBJ2-7|14|TRBV5-6
CASSLGHPTYEQYF
>TRBD1|TRBJ1-4|14|TRBV27
CASSWGQTNEKLFF
>NA|TRBJ1-2|16|TRBV5-5
CASSFLEGRASGGYTF
>TRBD1|TRBJ1-2|13|TRBV10-3
CAIRDRGLGGYTF
>TRBD1|TRBJ1-2|14|TRBV30
CAWSRQGRFYGYTF
>TRBD1|TRBJ1-5|16|TRBV27
CASSSSSTGGNQPQHF
>NA|TRBJ1-3|15|TRBV5-8
CASSLEWGAGNTIYF
>NA|TRBJ2-5|14|TRBV5-1
CASSLANQRETQYF
>NA|TRBJ2-3|17|TRBV1
CTSSPAVAGGFSDTQYF
>NA|TRBJ1-5|16|TRBV30
CAWSGPGAGVNQPQHF
>NA|TRBJ1-5|15|TRBV5-1
CASSLGGERNQPQHF
>TRBD1|TRBJ2-2|15|TRBV28
CASSPSTGVTGELFF
>NA|TRBJ1-2|13|TRBV6-6
CASSLTVNYGYTF
>TRBD2|TRBJ2-1|16|TRBV4-2
CASGAGGDPSYNEQFF
>NA|TRBJ1-6|15|TRBV9
CASSPLQGNNSPLHF
>NA|TRBJ2-1|12|TRBV5-1
CASSGSGDRQFF